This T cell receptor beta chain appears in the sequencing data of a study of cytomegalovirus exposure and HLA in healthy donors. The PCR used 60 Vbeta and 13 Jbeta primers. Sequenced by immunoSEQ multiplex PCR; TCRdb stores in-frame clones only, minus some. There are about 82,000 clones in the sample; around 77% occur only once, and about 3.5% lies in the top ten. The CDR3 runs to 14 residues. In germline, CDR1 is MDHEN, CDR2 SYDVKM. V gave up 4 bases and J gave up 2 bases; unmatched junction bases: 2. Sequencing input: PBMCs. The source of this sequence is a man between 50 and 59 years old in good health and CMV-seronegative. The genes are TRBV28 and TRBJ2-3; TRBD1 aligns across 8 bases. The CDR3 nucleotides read TGTGCCAGCAGTTCCAGGGGGCTCACAGATACGCAGTATTTT. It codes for CASSSRGLTDTQYF.